Following are 15 T cell receptor beta chains from one sample sequenced in a study of shared clonotypes between healthy human individuals. Generated by immunoSEQ multiplex PCR, the TCRdb table keeps only in-frame clones and is missing some. The table records a few million clones, roughly 95% of them present only once. The sequencing sample was made of naive CD4+ T cells sorted from blood. Noted subset: CD45RA+ positively selected. These receptors were obtained from a man between 18 and 29 years old in good health.

The chain employs TRBV4-2 and TRBJ1-2, with D perhaps matching TRBD1 (5 bases). In germline, CDR1 is LGHNA, CDR2 YNFKEQ. This CDR3 region has 13 residues. V lost 1 base to trimming and J lost 8 bases, with 11 bases between them. The CDR3 reads CASSQAVGDGYTF. The CDR3 DNA sequence: TGTGCCAGCAGCCAAGCAGTAGGGGACGGCTACACCTTC.

The genes are TRBV18 and TRBJ2-7; 13 bases are shared with TRBD2. Germline CDR1 and CDR2: KGHSH and LQKENI. J gave up 5 bases and V 5 bases, and 6 bases lay outside the gene matches. The CDR3 has 15 amino acids. As DNA, the CDR3 is TGTGCCAGCTCAAAAAGGACTAGCGGGAGTGACGAGCAGTACTTC. The encoded protein is CASSKRTSGSDEQYF.

The gene calls are TRBV11-2 and TRBJ2-7; no reliable D call. Germline V gene data show CDR1 as SGHAT and CDR2 as FQNNGV. CDR3 length: 12 residues. V lost 4 bases and J 5 bases, leaving 9 bases between the germline ends. CDR3 loop: CASSSKGNEQYF. The CDR3 DNA reads TGTGCCAGCAGCTCAAAAGGGAACGAGCAGTACTTC.

V is TRBV4-1 and J is TRBJ1-1; D is undetermined. The V and J ends lost 0 bases and 0 bases respectively, with 14 bases between them. The CDR3 runs to 17 residues. Germline values: CDR1 MGHRA, CDR2 YSYEKL. The CDR3 region has the DNA TGCGCCAGCAGCCAAGACCCGTCGGAGGCCATGAACACTGAAGCTTTCTTT. As protein: CASSQDPSEAMNTEAFF.

The rearrangement joins TRBV4-3 to TRBJ1-2; TRBD1 matches at 8 bases. V trimming: 1 base; J trimming: 8 bases; junction bases outside the gene matches: 12. The germline gives CDR1 LGHNA, CDR2 YSLEER. The CDR3 is made up of 16 amino acids. The CDR3 region has the DNA TGCGCCAGCAGCCAAGGGTCGGGACAGGTACCGCAAGGCTACACCTTC. It codes for CASSQGSGQVPQGYTF.

This clone has only one observation. The chain links TRBV6-1 to TRBJ2-2; 11 nucleotides agree with TRBD1. V lost 5 bases, J lost 5 bases, and 4 bases stayed unmatched. The CDR3 runs 15 residues. CDR1 is MNHNS, CDR2 SASEGT, per germline. The CDR3 region is CASSFGTGGTGELFF. The CDR3 DNA is TGTGCCAGCAGTTTCGGGACAGGGGGAACCGGGGAGCTGTTTTTT.

The chain is built from TRBV5-1 and TRBJ1-4; D possibly corresponds to TRBD1 (6 bases). The CDR3 consists of 17 residues. Deletions cut 0 bases from V and 0 bases from J, with 12 bases between. Germline V gives CDR1 SGHRS, CDR2 YFSETQ. This chain's CDR3 is CASSLAQGKATNEKLFF. The CDR3 DNA sequence: TGCGCCAGCAGCTTGGCCCAGGGGAAGGCAACTAATGAAAAACTGTTTTTT. Supplemented by reference TRBV5-1 and TRBJ1-4, the full variable domain reads KAGVTQTPRYLIKTRGQQVTLSCSPISGHRSVSWYQQTPGQGLQFLFEYFSETQRNKGNFPGRFSGRQFSNSRSEMNVSTLELGDSALYLCASSLAQGKATNEKLFFGSGTQLSVL.

The chain is built from TRBV30 and TRBJ1-2; no definite D call. V gave up 7 bases and J gave up 6 bases, with 15 bases separating them. The germline CDR1 and CDR2 sequences are GTSNPN and SVGIG (reference sequence). The length of the CDR3 is 12 residues. CDR3 DNA: TGTGCCTATGGAGCATCTCTGAATGGCTACACCTTC. It yields the protein CAYGASLNGYTF.

The chain couples TRBV5-1 to TRBJ2-7, with 7 bases identical to TRBD1. V was pared by 7 bases and J by 1 base, with 11 bases of the junction left unmatched. Germline assignment: CDR1 SGHRS and CDR2 YFSETQ. The CDR3 sequence is 15 residues long. Here the CDR3 DNA reads TGCGCCAGCTTGATAGGGACAGCCGAATCCTACGAGCAGTACTTC. Protein sequence: CASLIGTAESYEQYF. The full variable domain, completed using reference TRBV5-1 and TRBJ2-7, is KAGVTQTPRYLIKTRGQQVTLSCSPISGHRSVSWYQQTPGQGLQFLFEYFSETQRNKGNFPGRFSGRQFSNSRSEMNVSTLELGDSALYLCASLIGTAESYEQYFGPGTRLTVT.

The V call is TRBV28, the J call TRBJ1-5, with D perhaps TRBD1 (5 bases). CDR1 and CDR2 from the germline V gene are MDHEN and SYDVKM. The germline V and J ends were trimmed by 4 bases and 3 bases, with 13 bases remaining between them. This CDR3 comprises 15 residues. CDR3 loop: CASSSLGGDNQPQHF. CDR3 sequence (DNA): TGTGCCAGCAGTTCGTTGGGAGGGGACAATCAGCCCCAGCATTTT.

This chain connects TRBV18 to TRBJ2-7; D remains unclear. This CDR3 has 14 amino acids. Germline values: CDR1 KGHSH, CDR2 LQKENI. V gave up 0 bases and J gave up 3 bases, with 9 bases separating them. The CDR3 loop is CASSPPSTLYEQYF. The CDR3 DNA reads TGTGCCAGCTCACCACCGTCAACACTCTACGAGCAGTACTTC.

Comments on this clone: The sample carries other DNA sequences with the same CDR3. The chain uses TRBV7-2 and TRBJ1-2; D remains unclear. Germline values: CDR1 SGHTA, CDR2 FQGNSA. Trimming removed 3 bases at V and 8 bases at J, with 13 bases between. The CDR3 is 13 amino acids. The CDR3 reads CASSFPGVGGYTF. DNA of the CDR3: TGTGCCAGCAGCTTCCCCGGGGTCGGGGGCTACACCTTC.

With respect to this clone: The sample carries other DNA sequences with the same CDR3. This chain links TRBV7-2 with TRBJ2-7; weak D call: TRBD2 (5 bases). V dropped 5 bases and J dropped 0 bases, with 11 bases sitting between them. The CDR3 has 14 amino acids. The germline V gene encodes CDR1 SGHTA and CDR2 FQGNSA. CDR3 amino acids: CASSQDWSSYEQYF. The CDR3 region has the DNA TGTGCCAGCAGCCAGGACTGGAGCTCCTACGAGCAGTACTTC.

Of note for this clone: The identical CDR3 is also encoded by other nucleotide sequences in the sample. This chain connects TRBV2 to TRBJ2-7; D ambiguous. This CDR3 has 11 amino acids. Germline lookup yields CDR1 SNHLY and CDR2 FYNNEI. With 5 bases removed from V and 3 bases from J, the gap between germline ends came to 5 bases. CDR3 sequence reads: CASSLDYEQYF. As DNA, the CDR3 is TGTGCCAGCAGTCTCGACTACGAGCAGTACTTC.

The CDR3 is CASSPYATNEKLFF. Here the CDR3 DNA reads TGTGCCAGCAGCCCGTATGCAACTAATGAAAAACTGTTTTTT. The V gene is TRBV7-2, the J gene TRBJ1-4; D call uncertain. The CDR3 runs to 14 residues. Per the germline V gene, CDR1 is SGHTA and CDR2 is FQGNSA. Between the trimmed V and J ends, which lost 5 bases and 0 bases, there was a span of 7 bases. The full variable domain, its missing parts supplied by reference TRBV7-2 and TRBJ1-4, is GAGVSQSPSNKVTEKGKDVELRCDPISGHTALYWYRQSLGQGLEFLIYFQGNSAPDKSGLPSDRFSAERTGGSVSTLTIQRTQQEDSAVYLCASSPYATNEKLFFGSGTQLSVL.